The TCR beta chain described here comes from a study of beta chain features in type 1 diabetes. General study points: Among all four CD4+ subsets, Type 1 diabetes patients had TCRB CDR3s that were moderately but significantly shorter. Amplification by PCR could prefer shorter templates, with the same effect in patients and controls. VDJ junctions from type 1 diabetes patients carried fewer insertions and larger deletions.

This CDR3 has 16 residues. CDR1 is SGDLS, CDR2 YYNGEE, per germline. Trimming took 3 bases from V and 0 from J, leaving 13 bases between them. About this clone: The target antigen is unknown.

Expressed TCRB transcripts were sequenced, since all the RNA that had been isolated was reverse transcribed. Profiled with immunoSEQ multiplex PCR; TCRdb holds only in-frame clones, not every one. The sample records hundreds of thousands of clones, approximately 31% being singletons. Researchers reported sorting CD4+ naive, central memory, regulatory and stem cell-like memory cells via CD45RO/CCR7/CD25/CD127/CD95/CD27. The sequence was collected from a man aged 18 to 29 in good health. This chain connects TRBV9 to TRBJ2-1; D uncertain. The sample consisted of naive CD4+ T cells from blood. The CDR3 DNA reads TGTGCCAGCAGCGCTACACTATCGAGCTCCTACAATGAGCAGTTCTTC. Amino acids: CASSATLSSSYNEQFF.